Listed below are T cell receptor beta chains from one sample, sequenced in a study of T cell responses to AZD1222 COVID-19 vaccine. Only in-frame clones appear in the TCRdb table, and some are missing; sequencing was by immunoSEQ multiplex PCR. The sample records about 110,000 clones, roughly 90% being singletons. The material was peripheral blood, obtained 28 days after the second AZD1222 dose. Receptors originate from an adult who received the AZD1222 COVID-19 vaccine. The CDR3 runs from the conserved cysteine through the conserved F or W. A D gene is named only where the DNA matches it firmly. Size values are once, few and many counts, or a class for expanded clones, and some rows have none.

TRBV29-1	-	-	TRBJ2-1	CSAADLAGYNEQFF	TGCAGCGCCGCCGACTTGGCCGGCTACAATGAGCAGTTCTTC
TRBV2	-	-	TRBJ1-1	CASSRTVNTEAFF	TGTGCCAGCTCCAGGACGGTGAACACTGAAGCTTTCTTT
TRBV5-6	-	-	TRBJ2-1	CASSLIMAEQFF	TGTGCCAGCAGCTTGATTATGGCTGAGCAGTTCTTC
TRBV7-6	-	-	TRBJ1-2	CASTPGARRPKDSYGYTF	TGTGCCAGCACCCCAGGGGCCAGACGACCGAAAGACTCCTATGGCTACACCTTC
TRBV19	-	-	TRBJ2-2	CASSTTVTGELFF	TGTGCCAGTAGTACCACAGTCACCGGGGAGCTGTTTTTT
TRBV19	-	TRBD1	TRBJ2-2	CASSNPGQGADTGELFF	TGTGCCAGTAGTAATCCGGGACAGGGGGCAGACACCGGGGAGCTGTTTTTT
TRBV24-1	-	TRBD2	TRBJ2-1	CATSDLGREHNEQFF	TGTGCCACCAGTGATTTAGGGCGGGAGCACAATGAGCAGTTCTTC
TRBV9	-	-	TRBJ1-2	CASSVGGNYGYTF	TGTGCCAGCAGCGTCGGGGGGAACTATGGCTACACCTTC
TRBV5-4	-	TRBD2	TRBJ2-1	CASNTLAGGTYNEQFF	TGTGCCAGCAACACCCTAGCGGGGGGAACCTACAATGAGCAGTTCTTC
TRBV5-1	-	TRBD1	TRBJ2-3	CASSLGGGRPDTQYF	TGCGCCAGCAGCTTGGGAGGGGGCCGGCCAGATACGCAGTATTTT
TRBV24-1	-	-	TRBJ1-5	CATSEGQGRNQPQHF	TGTGCCACCAGTGAAGGGCAGGGCCGCAATCAGCCCCAGCATTTT
TRBV6-2/TRBV6-3	-	-	TRBJ2-7	CASSTPGTPNF	TGTGCCAGCAGCACCCCCGGGACGCCTAACTTC
TRBV4-1	-	TRBD1	TRBJ1-5	CASSQGQYNQPQHF	TGCGCCAGCAGCCAGGGACAGTACAATCAGCCCCAGCATTTT
TRBV4-2	-	-	TRBJ2-7	CASSQEVPQNYPYEQYF	TGTGCCAGCAGCCAAGAGGTACCCCAGAACTACCCCTACGAGCAGTACTTC
TRBV6-1	-	-	TRBJ1-2	CASSESLFGYTF	TGTGCCAGCAGTGAGAGTTTATTTGGCTACACCTTC
TRBV7-9	-	TRBD1	TRBJ1-4	CASSRTPSNRGEKLFF	TGTGCCAGCAGCCGCACCCCTTCGAACAGGGGGGAAAAACTGTTTTTT
TRBV28	-	TRBD2	TRBJ2-7	CAAWTSGAGEQYF	TGTGCCGCCTGGACTAGCGGAGCTGGCGAGCAGTACTTC
TRBV18	-	-	TRBJ1-1	CASSGQVNTEAFF	TGTGCCAGCTCGGGACAAGTCAACACTGAAGCTTTCTTT
TRBV11-2	-	-	TRBJ1-3	CASSPPLSGNTIYF	TGTGCCAGCAGCCCCCCACTCTCTGGAAACACCATATATTTT
TRBV7-9	-	-	TRBJ1-5	CASSPGEVKGNQPQHF	TGTGCCAGCAGCCCGGGTGAGGTCAAGGGCAATCAGCCCCAGCATTTT
TRBV27	-	-	TRBJ1-2	CASSLQGRDDYGYTF	TGTGCCAGCAGTTTGCAGGGAAGGGACGACTATGGCTACACCTTC
TRBV7-9	few	TRBD2	TRBJ2-2	CARSGTSGTGELFF	TGTGCCAGGTCGGGGACTAGCGGCACCGGGGAGCTGTTTTTT
TRBV7-9	-	-	TRBJ1-1	CASSLADAQGRTEAFF	TGTGCCAGCAGCTTAGCCGACGCACAGGGTCGCACTGAAGCTTTCTTT
TRBV29-1	-	-	TRBJ1-2	CSVEDASRQGGGGYTF	TGCAGCGTTGAAGACGCCTCCCGGCAGGGAGGCGGTGGCTACACCTTC
TRBV18	-	-	TRBJ1-4	CASSRGRNEKLFF	TGTGCCAGCTCACGAGGCCGAAATGAAAAACTGTTTTTT
TRBV19	-	TRBD1	TRBJ1-1	CASSIDGQGQAEAFF	TGTGCCAGTAGTATAGATGGACAGGGGCAAGCTGAAGCTTTCTTT
TRBV6-2/TRBV6-3	-	-	TRBJ1-2	CASSYRTYGYTF	TGTGCCAGCAGTTACAGGACCTATGGCTACACCTTC
TRBV5-4	-	-	TRBJ1-2	CASSVGGQSNYGYTF	TGTGCCAGCAGCGTCGGAGGACAGTCTAACTATGGCTACACCTTC
TRBV6-4	-	-	TRBJ2-3	CASSESEGTDTQYF	TGTGCCAGCAGTGAGTCAGAAGGGACAGATACGCAGTATTTT